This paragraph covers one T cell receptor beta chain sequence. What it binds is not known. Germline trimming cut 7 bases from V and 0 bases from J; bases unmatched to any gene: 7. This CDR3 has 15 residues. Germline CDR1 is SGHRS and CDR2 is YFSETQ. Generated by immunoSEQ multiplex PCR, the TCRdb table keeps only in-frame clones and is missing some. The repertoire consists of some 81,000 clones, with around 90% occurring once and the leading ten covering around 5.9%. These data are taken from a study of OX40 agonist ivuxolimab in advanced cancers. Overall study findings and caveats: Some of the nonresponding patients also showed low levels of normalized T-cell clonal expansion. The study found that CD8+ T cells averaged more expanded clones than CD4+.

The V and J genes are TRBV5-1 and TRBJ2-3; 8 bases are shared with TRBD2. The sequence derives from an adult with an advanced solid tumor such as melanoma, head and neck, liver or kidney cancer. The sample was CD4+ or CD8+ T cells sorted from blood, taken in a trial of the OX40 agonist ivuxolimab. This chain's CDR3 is CASVREGHSTDTQYF. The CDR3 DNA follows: TGCGCCAGCGTCCGGGAGGGCCATAGCACAGATACGCAGTATTTT. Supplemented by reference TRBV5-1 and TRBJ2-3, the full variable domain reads KAGVTQTPRYLIKTRGQQVTLSCSPISGHRSVSWYQQTPGQGLQFLFEYFSETQRNKGNFPGRFSGRQFSNSRSEMNVSTLELGDSALYLCASVREGHSTDTQYFGPGTRLTVL.